Following are 24 T cell receptor beta chains from one sample sequenced in a study of cytomegalovirus exposure and HLA in healthy donors. This PCR relied on a set of 60 Vbeta primers and 13 Jbeta primers. The data were produced by immunoSEQ multiplex PCR, yet TCRdb's version contains in-frame clones alone and is incomplete. The sample contains some 160,000 clones, 77% of which appear only once. The sample was PBMCs. These receptor sequences come from a woman younger than 45 in good health and CMV-seronegative.

This clone was counted between two and nine times. The gene calls are TRBV28 and TRBJ1-1; 9 nucleotides line up with TRBD1. CDR3 length equals 14 residues. Unmatched junction bases numbered 5, after V lost 6 bases and J lost 3 bases. CDR1 and CDR2 (germline): MDHEN, SYDVKM. CDR3 in amino acids: CASRVQGAYTEAFF. CDR3 DNA sequence: TGTGCCAGCAGGGTACAGGGGGCGTACACTGAAGCTTTCTTT.

The genes are TRBV30 and TRBJ1-1, with D perhaps TRBD1 (5 bases). The CDR3 covers 16 residues. Germline V gene sequence: CDR1 GTSNPN, CDR2 SVGIG (reference sequence). V lost 3 bases and J lost 5, with 22 bases in between. The CDR3 here is CAWRRGWEGFGTEAFF. The DNA for the CDR3 is TGTGCCTGGAGGAGGGGATGGGAGGGTTTTGGGACTGAAGCTTTCTTT.

This chain joins TRBV30 and TRBJ1-1; D gene ambiguous. V dropped 4 bases and J dropped 5 bases, with 11 bases sitting between them. The CDR3 contains 12 residues. CDR1 and CDR2 (germline): GTSNPN, SVGIG (reference sequence). CDR3 protein: CAWTGGRTEAFF. The CDR3 DNA follows: TGTGCCTGGACGGGAGGACGGACTGAAGCTTTCTTT.

This rearrangement joins TRBV7-7 to TRBJ2-5; tentative D call: TRBD2 (6 bases). Germline V gene data show CDR1 as SSHAT and CDR2 as FNYEAQ (reference sequence). V lost 1 base, J lost 5 bases, and 14 bases lay in between. This CDR3 comprises 15 residues. The CDR3 DNA follows: TGTGCCAGCAGCTTAGTGGGCAGTGGGGGGGAGACCCAGTACTTC. Translation gives CASSLVGSGGETQYF.

The CDR3 DNA is TGTGCCAGCAAGTCTATGTTGGTGGAGCTGTTTTTT. It specifies CASKSMLVELFF. The chain couples TRBV28 to TRBJ2-2; D gene unclear. This CDR3 contains 12 residues. Looked up from germline, CDR1 is MDHEN and CDR2 is SYDVKM. V was pared by 7 bases and J by 10 bases, with 13 bases between. The full variable domain, in which reference TRBV28 and TRBJ2-2 provide the parts outside the CDR3, is DVKVTQSSRYLVKRTGEKVFLECVQDMDHENMFWYRQDPGLGLRLIYFSYDVKMKEKGDIPEGYSVSREKKERFSLILESASTNQTSMYLCASKSMLVELFFGEGSRLTVL.

The chain links TRBV19 to TRBJ2-1; D unclear. The CDR3 totals 12 residues. Per germline, CDR1 LNHDA and CDR2 SQIVND (reference sequence). Trimming shortened V by 7 bases and J by 3 bases, and 7 bases separated the two germline ends. The DNA for the CDR3 is TGTGCCAGTAAGAGCGACTACAATGAGCAGTTCTTC. Its protein is CASKSDYNEQFF.

In nucleotides, the CDR3 is TGTGCCAGCAGTTTTGCCCCTAGCGGGAGCGGGGGCGAGCAGTACTTC. Residues: CASSFAPSGSGGEQYF. The rearrangement links TRBV27 to TRBJ2-7; 10 positions match TRBD2. J was trimmed by 6 bases and V by 3 bases; bases with no gene match: 11. The CDR3 contains 16 residues. In germline, CDR1 is MNHEY, CDR2 SMNVEV (reference sequence).

The V gene is TRBV7-2, the J gene TRBJ1-2; D not resolved. The CDR3 runs 14 residues. The germline V gene encodes CDR1 SGHTA and CDR2 FQGNSA. The V and J ends lost 2 bases and 1 base respectively, with 8 bases between them. CDR3 sequence: CASSLQGSNYGYTF. In DNA form, the CDR3 reads TGTGCCAGCAGCTTACAAGGGAGTAACTATGGCTACACCTTC.

The chain uses TRBV11-1 and TRBJ1-1; TRBD1 matches 9 bases. Per germline, CDR1 SGHAT and CDR2 FQDESV (reference sequence). The CDR3 runs 14 residues. V lost 6 bases and J lost 1; bases outside the gene matches: 3. The CDR3 sequence is CASSAGQGNTEAFF. The CDR3 nucleotides read TGTGCCAGCAGTGCGGGACAGGGGAACACTGAAGCTTTCTTT.

The chain couples TRBV6-6 to TRBJ1-5; D is possibly TRBD1 (5 bases). V lost 8 bases and J lost 3, with 20 bases in between. Germline CDR1 reads MNHNY; CDR2 reads SVGAGI (reference sequence). The CDR3 has 16 residues. Here the CDR3 DNA reads TGTGCCAGCGCCATCAGCGGGGGGGTCTCCAATCAGCCCCAGCATTTT. Encoded protein: CASAISGGVSNQPQHF.

J is TRBJ2-7 and V is TRBV28; D is perhaps TRBD2 (5 bases). Germline lookup yields CDR1 MDHEN and CDR2 SYDVKM. V was trimmed by 5 bases and J by 3 bases, leaving 17 bases between them. The CDR3 runs 15 residues. CDR3 sequence reads: CASSGYREFHYEQYF. CDR3 nucleotides: TGTGCCAGCAGTGGATATAGGGAGTTTCACTACGAGCAGTACTTC.

V gene TRBV5-1 combines with J gene TRBJ1-4, with D perhaps matching TRBD1 (6 bases). The CDR3 contains 17 residues. The germline V gene has CDR1 SGHRS and CDR2 YFSETQ. Trimming removed 0 bases at V and 5 bases at J, with 17 bases between. CDR3 sequence (DNA): TGCGCCAGCAGCTTGGCCAAACTACAGGGTGTGAATGAAAAACTGTTTTTT. This codes for CASSLAKLQGVNEKLFF.

V gene TRBV5-6 combines with J gene TRBJ2-5; D ambiguous. The J call may be mistaken, given a closer DNA end match to TRBJ2-7. The CDR3 has 12 residues. Germline V gene lookup returns CDR1 SGHDT and CDR2 YYEEEE. CDR3 bases: TGTGCCAGCAGCTTGAGGGACTACGAGCAGTACTTC. Its translation: CASSLRDYEQYF.

V and J are TRBV7-6 and TRBJ2-7; 7 bases are a match to TRBD1. Germline CDR1 SGHVS, CDR2 FNYEAQ. This CDR3 is 15 amino acids long. Trimming cost V 1 base and J 3 bases; bases outside gene matches: 6. CDR3: CASSLGGQLSYEQYF. CDR3 sequence (DNA): TGTGCCAGCAGCTTAGGGGGACAGCTAAGCTACGAGCAGTACTTC.

The chain employs TRBV11-2 and TRBJ1-1; D uncertain. V lost 4 bases, J lost 1 base, and 22 bases lay in between. The CDR3 extends over 18 amino acids. Germline CDR1 reads SGHAT; CDR2 reads FQNNGV. The CDR3 region has the DNA TGTGCCAGCAGCTCACGCCTATTTACAACCTCGGGGAACACTGAAGCTTTCTTT. It yields the protein CASSSRLFTTSGNTEAFF. Supplemented by reference TRBV11-2 and TRBJ1-1, the full variable domain reads EAGVAQSPRYKIIEKRQSVAFWCNPISGHATLYWYQQILGQGPKLLIQFQNNGVVDDSQLPKDRFSAERLKGVDSTLKIQPAKLEDSAVYLCASSSRLFTTSGNTEAFFGQGTRLTVV.

The chain recombines TRBV7-3 with TRBJ2-2, with TRBD2 matching 9 bases. The CDR3 runs to 16 residues. The V segment lost 0 bases and the J segment 2 bases; nucleotides outside the gene matches: 1. The germline CDR1 and CDR2 sequences are SGHTA and FQGTGA. As DNA, the CDR3 is TGTGCCAGCAGCTTAACTAGCGGGAGAAACACCGGGGAGCTGTTTTTT. Translating gives CASSLTSGRNTGELFF.

The chain employs TRBV9 and TRBJ2-3; D may be TRBD2 (5 bases). V was shortened by 0 bases and J by 4 bases, with 15 bases between the two germline ends. Germline CDR1 SGDLS, CDR2 YYNGEE. The CDR3 extends over 16 amino acids. CDR3 coding DNA: TGTGCCAGCAGCGTAGACGCGGGCAGCCCTCCAGATACGCAGTATTTT. This translates into CASSVDAGSPPDTQYF.

The chain recombines TRBV7-2 with TRBJ2-7; TRBD2 agrees at 14 bases. The ends lost 4 bases at V and 2 bases at J; junction bases unmatched: 10. Germline CDR1 SGHTA, CDR2 FQGNSA. The CDR3 consists of 18 residues. The CDR3 sequence: CASSSTGTSGSNPYEQYF. For the CDR3, the DNA is TGTGCCAGCAGCTCTACCGGGACTAGCGGGAGTAACCCCTACGAGCAGTACTTC.

V usage is TRBV19 and J usage is TRBJ1-2; 9 bases are shared with TRBD1. This CDR3 spans 13 amino acids. Unmatched junction bases numbered 7, after V lost 6 bases and J lost 8 bases. From germline, CDR1 is LNHDA and CDR2 SQIVND (reference sequence). CDR3 region: CASSSGTGWGYTF. CDR3 nucleotides: TGTGCCAGTAGCTCCGGGACAGGGTGGGGCTACACCTTC.

This chain links TRBV11-2 with TRBJ2-7; D is unresolved. CDR1 SGHAT and CDR2 FQNNGV come from the germline V gene. The V and J ends lost 2 bases and 3 bases respectively, with 8 bases between them. The CDR3 is made up of 13 amino acids. In DNA form, the CDR3 reads TGTGCCAGCAGCTTATCACCGAGCTACGAGCAGTACTTC. Its translation is CASSLSPSYEQYF.

V gene TRBV11-2 combines with J gene TRBJ2-7, with 8 bases matching TRBD2. CDR3 length: 15 amino acids. The germline CDR1 and CDR2 sequences are SGHAT and FQNNGV. The V and J ends lost 2 bases and 0 bases, in that order; junction bases with no gene match: 3. This chain's CDR3 is CASSLSGGASYEQYF. For the CDR3, the DNA is TGTGCCAGCAGCTTAAGCGGGGGAGCCTCCTACGAGCAGTACTTC.

The J gene is TRBJ1-1, the V gene TRBV5-1; the match to TRBD1 covers 7 bases. The CDR3 loop spans 15 amino acids. Germline-derived CDR1 and CDR2 are SGHRS and YFSETQ. V was clipped by 4 bases and J by 0 bases; unmatched bases: 6. Here the CDR3 DNA reads TGCGCCAGCAGCCCGGGACAGCCACTGAACACTGAAGCTTTCTTT. It translates to CASSPGQPLNTEAFF.

The chain couples TRBV9 to TRBJ1-5; the D gene is possibly TRBD1 (5 bases). This CDR3 is 14 amino acids long. Germline values: CDR1 SGDLS, CDR2 YYNGEE. V shed 4 bases and J shed 11 bases, with 19 bases lying between them. The CDR3 loop is CASSPRDGQSAQHF. CDR3 nucleotide sequence: TGTGCCAGCAGCCCGCGGGACGGTCAATCAGCCCAGCATTTT. Drawing the rest from reference TRBV9 and TRBJ1-5, the complete variable domain is DSGVTQTPKHLITATGQRVTLRCSPRSGDLSVYWYQQSLDQGLQFLIQYYNGEERAKGNILERFSAQQFPDLHSELNLSSLELGDSALYFCASSPRDGQSAQHFGDGTRLSIL.

The V and J genes are TRBV2 and TRBJ1-1; D unclear. CDR1 SNHLY and CDR2 FYNNEI come from the germline V gene. The ends were cut back, 1 base at V and 6 bases at J, with 9 bases in the middle. The CDR3 is 13 amino acids. The DNA for the CDR3 is TGTGCCAGCAGTGAAGGCTTGTACTCTGAAGCTTTCTTT. The encoded protein is CASSEGLYSEAFF.